The 16 T cell receptor beta chains below come from one sample, sequenced in a study of CD8 T cells in ankylosing spondylitis. TCRdb re-derived calls from the 5' RACE reads in MiXCR, one entry per CDR3 protein. Of around 340,000 distinct CDR3 sequences in the sample, approximately 14% are singletons; the top ten hold less than 1.1%. The sample taken for sequencing was blood, either unsorted or a sorted T cell fraction (not recorded which). Receptors originate from a male donor with ankylosing spondylitis or in good health (not recorded which).

This clonotype was found a few times. This chain connects TRBV7-9 to TRBJ2-1; TRBD1 matches at 12 bases. With V trimmed by 3 bases and J by 5 bases, 2 bases remained unmatched. CDR1 is SEHNR, CDR2 FQNEAQ, per germline (reference sequence). This CDR3 region has 15 residues. The DNA of the CDR3 is TGTGCCAGCAGCTTGGGACAGGGGGCCCACAATGAGCAGTTCTTC. Protein sequence: CASSLGQGAHNEQFF.

The chain is built from TRBV27 and TRBJ1-6; weak D call: TRBD1 (6 bases). Trimming pared 3 bases from V and 13 bases from J, leaving 13 bases between. Per germline, CDR1 MNHEY and CDR2 SMNVEV (reference sequence). This CDR3 has 13 amino acids. CDR3 residues: CASSFRGGAPLHF. CDR3 in DNA: TGTGCCAGCAGTTTCAGAGGGGGAGCGCCCCTCCACTTT.

The rearrangement joins TRBV20-1 to TRBJ2-7, with TRBD1 matching 10 bases. CDR1 DFQATT and CDR2 SNEGSKA come from the germline V gene (reference sequence). The junction had 2 bases not matched to a gene; V was cut back by 1 base and J by 2 bases. CDR3 length: 14 amino acids. Written as DNA, the CDR3 is TGCAGTGCTAGAGGGGGGACAGGGGCCTACGAGCAGTACTTC. This codes for CSARGGTGAYEQYF.

V usage is TRBV12-3 or TRBV12-4 and J usage is TRBJ2-1; D remains ambiguous. V was cut by 3 bases and J by 5 bases, with 5 bases left in between. The CDR3 totals 12 residues. CDR3 bases: TGTGCCAGCAGTTTTAGAAACAATGAGCAGTTCTTC. This translates into CASSFRNNEQFF.

This clonotype was detected only a few times. This chain uses TRBV20-1 with TRBJ2-1; D ambiguous. Per the germline V gene, CDR1 is DFQATT and CDR2 is SNEGSKA (reference sequence). Trimming removed 0 bases at V and 6 bases at J, with 12 bases between. The CDR3 extends over 14 amino acids. As DNA, the CDR3 is TGCAGTGCTAGAGATTCTAGAAGTATCAATGAGCAGTTCTTC. It codes for CSARDSRSINEQFF.

This clonotype was observed a handful of times. The rearrangement uses TRBV5-5 and TRBJ2-2; D might be TRBD2 (5 bases). CDR3 length: 15 residues. From germline, CDR1 is SGHKS and CDR2 YYEKEE (reference sequence). Trimming took off 4 bases at V and 2 bases at J, with 12 bases between the two ends. CDR3 in amino acids: CASSLEGVNTGELFF. CDR3 bases: TGTGCCAGCAGCCTCGAGGGAGTAAACACCGGGGAGCTGTTTTTT.

This clonotype has ten or more counts. The chain has TRBV12-3 or TRBV12-4 and TRBJ1-5; D is perhaps TRBD1 (5 bases). The CDR3 runs to 16 residues. V shed 3 bases and J shed 0 bases, with 12 bases lying between them. CDR3 region: CASSLGGLYSNQPQHF. The CDR3 nucleotides are TGTGCCAGCAGTTTGGGGGGACTCTATAGCAATCAGCCCCAGCATTTT.

In its sample, this clonotype was seen a few times. The chain has TRBV4-1 and TRBJ2-5; D gene unclear. The ends were cut back, 1 base at V and 7 bases at J, with 13 bases in the middle. CDR3 length equals 14 residues. CDR1 and CDR2 (germline): MGHRA, YSYEKL. CDR3 protein: CASSQAHSLGTQYF. The CDR3 DNA follows: TGCGCCAGCAGCCAAGCCCACAGTTTAGGGACCCAGTACTTC.

This sequence joins TRBV20-1 and TRBJ2-5; perhaps TRBD1 as D (5 bases). This CDR3 is 13 amino acids long. Trimming shortened V by 5 bases and J by 5 bases, and 15 bases separated the two germline ends. Looked up from germline, CDR1 is DFQATT and CDR2 is SNEGSKA (reference sequence). For the CDR3, the DNA is TGCAGTGCTCCCTTTCAGGGATTGGAGACCCAGTACTTC. Residues: CSAPFQGLETQYF.

The chain has TRBV10-3 and TRBJ2-3, with D unclear. Germline V CDR1 and CDR2: ENHRY, SYGVKD. The CDR3 runs to 11 residues. V was pared by 2 bases and J by 5 bases, with 2 bases between. CDR3 sequence: CAISERDTQYF. CDR3 DNA sequence: TGTGCCATCAGTGAGCGAGATACGCAGTATTTT.

In DNA form, the CDR3 reads TGTGCCAGCAGCTTCTGGGGTAGCCAAGAGACCCAGTACTTC. Its translation is CASSFWGSQETQYF. The rearrangement joins TRBV11-2 to TRBJ2-5; no reliable D call. CDR1 SGHAT and CDR2 FQNNGV come from the germline V gene. There are 14 residues in the CDR3. The ends were cut back, 3 bases at V and 1 base at J, with 9 bases in the middle.

The rearrangement uses TRBV12-3 or TRBV12-4 and TRBJ2-4, with D possibly TRBD1 on 5 matching bases. The CDR3 covers 12 residues. Trimming stripped 5 bases from V and 7 bases from J, with 9 bases between. The CDR3 reads CASSRGGNIQYF. The DNA of the CDR3 is TGTGCCAGCAGTAGGGGTGGGAACATTCAGTACTTC.

This clonotype was observed a handful of times. The rearrangement uses TRBV20-1 and TRBJ1-4; D is undetermined. Germline V CDR1 and CDR2: DFQATT, SNEGSKA (reference sequence). The germline V and J ends were trimmed by 5 bases and 5 bases, with 12 bases remaining between them. This CDR3 has 13 residues. The CDR3 loop reads CSASRAANEKLFF. The CDR3 DNA follows: TGCAGTGCTTCTCGGGCCGCAAATGAAAAACTGTTTTTT.

Only a few counts were recorded for this clonotype. The chain uses TRBV4-2 and TRBJ2-6, with D uncertain. Germline-derived CDR1 and CDR2 are LGHNA and YNFKEQ. The CDR3 spans 14 residues. V lost 2 bases to trimming and J lost 2 bases, with 4 bases between them. The CDR3: CASSQNAGANVLTF. Written as DNA, the CDR3 is TGTGCCAGCAGCCAAAATGCTGGGGCCAACGTCCTGACTTTC.

The chain has TRBV4-2 and TRBJ2-1; 10 nucleotides line up with TRBD2. Per germline, CDR1 LGHNA and CDR2 YNFKEQ. Germline trimming cut 2 bases from V and 7 bases from J; bases unmatched to any gene: 8. The CDR3 loop spans 16 amino acids. The chain's CDR3 is CASSQLQLAGSNEQFF. For the CDR3, the DNA is TGTGCCAGCAGCCAATTACAACTAGCGGGGAGTAATGAGCAGTTCTTC.

This clonotype turned up a few times. This chain links TRBV28 with TRBJ2-1; 10 bases match TRBD2. The CDR3 loop spans 14 amino acids. CDR1 is MDHEN and CDR2 is SYDVKM in the germline V gene. Losses at the gene ends were 7 bases for V and 6 bases for J; bases not matched to a gene: 6. The CDR3 is CASTLLAGTNEQFF. CDR3 in DNA: TGTGCCAGCACACTACTAGCGGGAACCAATGAGCAGTTCTTC. Full variable domain (outside the CDR3, taken from reference TRBV28 and TRBJ2-1): DVKVTQSSRYLVKRTGEKVFLECVQDMDHENMFWYRQDPGLGLRLIYFSYDVKMKEKGDIPEGYSVSREKKERFSLILESASTNQTSMYLCASTLLAGTNEQFFGPGTRLTVL.